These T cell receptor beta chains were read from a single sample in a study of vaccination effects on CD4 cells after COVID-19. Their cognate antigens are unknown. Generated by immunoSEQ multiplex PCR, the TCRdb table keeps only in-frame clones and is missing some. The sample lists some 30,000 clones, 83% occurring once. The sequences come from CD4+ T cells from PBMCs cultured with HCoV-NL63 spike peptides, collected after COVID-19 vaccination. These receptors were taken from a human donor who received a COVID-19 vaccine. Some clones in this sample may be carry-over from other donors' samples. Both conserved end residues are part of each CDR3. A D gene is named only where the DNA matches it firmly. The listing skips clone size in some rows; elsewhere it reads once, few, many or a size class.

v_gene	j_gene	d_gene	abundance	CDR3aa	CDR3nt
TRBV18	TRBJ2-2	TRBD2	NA	CASSPPLAGGGTGELFF	TGTGCCAGCTCACCACCCCTAGCGGGGGGTGGCACCGGGGAGCTGTTTTTT
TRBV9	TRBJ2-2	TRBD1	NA	CASGGRGQGGELFF	TGTGCCAGCGGGGGAAGGGGGCAAGGCGGGGAGCTGTTTTTT
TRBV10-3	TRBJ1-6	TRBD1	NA	CAIIWVTGGINSPLHF	TGTGCCATCATTTGGGTGACAGGGGGCATTAATTCACCCCTCCACTTT
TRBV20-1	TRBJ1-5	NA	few	CSASWGGNQPQHF	TGCAGTGCTAGTTGGGGAGGCAATCAGCCCCAGCATTTT
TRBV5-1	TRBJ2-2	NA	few	CASSLAEVNTGELFF	TGCGCCAGCAGCTTGGCAGAGGTCAACACCGGGGAGCTGTTTTTT
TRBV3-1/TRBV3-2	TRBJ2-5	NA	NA	CASSQVLRGYLQETQYF	TGTGCCAGCAGCCAAGTCCTTAGGGGATATTTACAAGAGACCCAGTACTTC
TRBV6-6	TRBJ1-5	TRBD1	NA	CASSRKTGPSNQPQHF	TGTGCCAGCAGCAGAAAGACAGGGCCGAGCAATCAGCCCCAGCATTTT
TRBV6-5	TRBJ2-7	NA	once	CASRGGPPSYEQYF	TGTGCCTCCAGGGGGGGACCCCCCTCCTACGAGCAGTACTTC
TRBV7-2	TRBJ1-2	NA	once	CASSLTADAYYGYTF	TGTGCCAGCAGCTTAACGGCCGACGCCTACTATGGCTACACCTTC
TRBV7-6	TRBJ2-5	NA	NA	CASSLRGTGVASQETQYF	TGTGCCAGCAGCTTACGGGGGACGGGGGTAGCGTCACAAGAGACCCAGTACTTC
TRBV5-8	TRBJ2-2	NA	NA	CASSPKGANTGELFF	TGTGCCAGCAGCCCCAAAGGGGCCAACACCGGGGAGCTGTTTTTT
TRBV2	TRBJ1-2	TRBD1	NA	CASSEVDRGGGYTF	TGTGCCAGCAGTGAAGTGGACAGGGGAGGAGGCTACACCTTC
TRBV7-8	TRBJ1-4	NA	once	CASSLKIRTLGGGEKLFF	TGTGCCAGCAGCCTAAAAATAAGGACCCTCGGCGGGGGTGAAAAACTGTTTTTT
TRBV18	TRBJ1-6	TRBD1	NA	CASSRTGGTGFNSPLHF	TGTGCCAGCTCACGGACCGGCGGGACAGGCTTCAATTCACCCCTCCACTTT
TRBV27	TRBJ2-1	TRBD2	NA	CASSLLSGGQNNEQFF	TGTGCCAGCAGTTTATTGAGCGGGGGGCAAAACAATGAGCAGTTCTTC
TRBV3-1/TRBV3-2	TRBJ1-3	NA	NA	CASSEGYRNTIYF	TGTGCCAGCAGCGAGGGATATAGGAACACCATATATTTT
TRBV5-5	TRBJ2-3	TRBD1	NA	CASSLRTGTVLTDTQYF	TGTGCCAGCAGCTTGCGGACAGGAACCGTCCTCACAGATACGCAGTATTTT
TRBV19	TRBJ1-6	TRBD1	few	CASSRDRANSPLHF	TGTGCCAGTAGTAGGGACAGGGCTAATTCACCCCTCCACTTT
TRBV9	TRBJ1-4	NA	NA	CASSVALGSREKLFF	TGTGCCAGCAGCGTAGCTCTGGGTTCGCGAGAAAAACTGTTTTTT
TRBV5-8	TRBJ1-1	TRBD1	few	CASPVDRGGLDTEAFF	TGTGCCAGCCCGGTAGACAGGGGGGGATTAGACACTGAAGCTTTCTTT
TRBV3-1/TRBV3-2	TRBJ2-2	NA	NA	CASSRTPGTGELFF	TGTGCCAGCAGCCGGACCCCCGGCACCGGGGAGCTGTTTTTT
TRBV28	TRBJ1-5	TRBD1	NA	CASSSQGARQPQHF	TGTGCCAGCAGTAGTCAGGGGGCGCGGCAGCCCCAGCATTTT
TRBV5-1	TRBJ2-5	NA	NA	CASSLAQGLTETQYF	TGCGCCAGCAGCTTGGCCCAGGGACTCACAGAGACCCAGTACTTC
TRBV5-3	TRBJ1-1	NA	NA	CARSLKTGSPEAFF	TGTGCCAGAAGCCTAAAGACAGGTTCCCCTGAAGCTTTCTTT
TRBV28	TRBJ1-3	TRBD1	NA	CASSPGGALTGNTIYF	TGTGCCAGCAGTCCAGGGGGGGCCTTGACTGGAAACACCATATATTTT
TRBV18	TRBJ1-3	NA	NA	CASSQDRSGNTIYF	TGTGCCAGCTCACAAGATAGATCTGGAAACACCATATATTTT
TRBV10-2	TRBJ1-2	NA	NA	CASSEASRDGLHF	TGCGCCAGCAGTGAGGCCTCCCGGGACGGATTACACTTC
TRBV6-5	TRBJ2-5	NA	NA	CASSFGRAWETQYF	TGTGCCAGCAGTTTCGGCAGGGCCTGGGAGACCCAGTACTTC
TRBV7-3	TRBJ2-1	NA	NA	CASSPQGGTYNEQFF	TGTGCCAGCAGTCCCCAGGGGGGGACTTACAATGAGCAGTTCTTC
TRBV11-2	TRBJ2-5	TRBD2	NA	CASGTSGETQYF	TGTGCCAGCGGGACTAGCGGAGAGACCCAGTACTTC
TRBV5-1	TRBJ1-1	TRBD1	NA	CASGPGGNTEAFF	TGCGCCAGCGGACCAGGGGGCAACACTGAAGCTTTCTTT
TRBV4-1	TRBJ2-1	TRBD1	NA	CASSFLGITGTGGDEQFF	TGCGCCAGCAGCTTCCTTGGGATCACCGGGACAGGGGGGGATGAGCAGTTCTTC
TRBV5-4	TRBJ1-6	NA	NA	CASSFMGGLRGNSPLHF	TGTGCCAGCAGCTTTATGGGGGGATTAAGGGGTAATTCACCCCTCCACTTT
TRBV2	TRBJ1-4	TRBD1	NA	CVGGTGVREKLFF	TGTGTTGGGGGGACAGGGGTTAGGGAAAAACTGTTTTTT
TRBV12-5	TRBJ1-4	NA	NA	CASGRRGAANEKLFF	TGTGCTAGTGGTCGCCGTGGGGCAGCTAATGAAAAACTGTTTTTT
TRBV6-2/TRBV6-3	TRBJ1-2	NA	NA	CASSPGPRNGYTF	TGTGCCAGCAGTCCCGGACCGAGGAATGGCTACACCTTC
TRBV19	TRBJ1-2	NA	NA	CASSYMNYGYTF	TGTGCCAGTAGTTACATGAACTATGGCTACACCTTC
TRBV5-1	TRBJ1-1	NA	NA	CASSLGAHNEAFF	TGCGCCAGCAGCTTGGGTGCGCACAATGAAGCTTTCTTT
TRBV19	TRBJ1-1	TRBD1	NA	CASSMDRGSNDEAFF	TGTGCCAGTAGTATGGACAGGGGGTCGAATGATGAAGCTTTCTTT
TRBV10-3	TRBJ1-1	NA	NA	CAISDGWGTEAFF	TGTGCCATCAGTGATGGGTGGGGGACTGAAGCTTTCTTT
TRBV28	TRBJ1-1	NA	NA	CASSLNGRPTEAFF	TGTGCCAGCAGTTTAAACGGCCGTCCCACTGAAGCTTTCTTT
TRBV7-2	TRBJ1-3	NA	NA	CASSTTGTPSSGNTIYF	TGTGCCAGCAGCACAACCGGGACCCCTAGCTCTGGAAACACCATATATTTT
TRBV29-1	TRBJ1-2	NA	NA	CSVGVQANYGYTF	TGCAGCGTTGGGGTGCAGGCTAACTATGGCTACACCTTC
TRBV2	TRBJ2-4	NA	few	CASSEVRDLFDNIQYF	TGTGCCAGCAGTGAAGTCCGGGACCTATTTGATAACATTCAGTACTTC
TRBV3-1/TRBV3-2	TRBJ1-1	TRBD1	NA	CASSRRDREAFF	TGTGCCAGCAGCCGACGGGACAGGGAGGCTTTCTTT
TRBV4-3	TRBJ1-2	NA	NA	CASSQDWAGDYGYTF	TGCGCCAGCAGCCAAGATTGGGCAGGAGACTATGGCTACACCTTC
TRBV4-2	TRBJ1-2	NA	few	CASSQDVLGGKYGYTF	TGTGCCAGCAGCCAAGACGTATTAGGAGGGAAATATGGCTACACCTTC
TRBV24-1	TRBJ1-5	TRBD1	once	CATSDSGQANNQPQHF	TGTGCCACCAGTGATTCTGGACAGGCCAACAATCAGCCCCAGCATTTT
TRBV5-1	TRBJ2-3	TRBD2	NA	CASSLGLADTDTQYF	TGCGCCAGCAGCTTGGGACTAGCGGACACAGATACGCAGTATTTT
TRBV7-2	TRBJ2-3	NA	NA	CASSSQGLNTDTQYF	TGTGCCAGCAGCTCCCAGGGGCTTAACACAGATACGCAGTATTTT